Below are 7 T cell receptor beta chains sequenced from a single sample in a study of molecular identifiers for immune sequencing clone quantification. In TCRdb, the PCR reads were re-called with MiXCR into one record per CDR3 protein. The sample shows more than 85,000 distinct CDR3 sequences, 30% to 45% of them seen only once. The specimen sequenced was naive CD8+ T cells from blood, with Jurkat cell RNA spiked in. Subset defined: FACS-sorted CD8+CD4-CCR7+CD45RA+ naive T cells. Receptors originate from a human donor in good health. Some libraries in this study had Jurkat cell RNA spiked in.

The sample holds many counts of this clonotype. The J gene is TRBJ1-1, the V gene TRBV25-1; perhaps TRBD1 as D (6 bases). Germline V lookup: CDR1 MGHDK, CDR2 SYGVNS. This CDR3 has 13 residues. Trimming removed 3 bases at V and 5 bases at J, with 10 bases between. As DNA, the CDR3 is TGTGCCAGCAGTGACACAGGGAGGACTGAAGCTTTCTTT. As protein: CASSDTGRTEAFF. Full variable domain (missing parts from reference TRBV25-1 and TRBJ1-1): EADIYQTPRYLVIGTGKKITLECSQTMGHDKMYWYQQDPGMELHLIHYSYGVNSTEKGDLSSESTVSRIRTEHFPLTLESARPSHTSQYLCASSDTGRTEAFFGQGTRLTVV.

About this clonotype: Possible read error: a much larger clone is one base away. This rearrangement joins TRBV23-1 to TRBJ2-5, with D maybe TRBD1 (6 bases). TRBV23-1 is marked as an open reading frame, function uncertain. The CDR3 totals 15 residues. CDR3 DNA sequence: TGCGCCGGCAGTCCCTTTCAGGGGCTCCAAGAGACCCAGTACTTC. It specifies CAGSPFQGLQETQYF.

This clonotype was observed many times. The chain has TRBV10-3 and TRBJ2-7; 8 bases align to TRBD2. The CDR3 spans 19 residues. V shed 7 bases, J shed 0 bases, and the junction held 20 bases outside the gene matches. In germline, CDR1 is ENHRY, CDR2 SYGVKD. CDR3 coding DNA: TGTGCCATCACGGTTCAACTAGCGGATGGACCCCAAAGCTCCTACGAGCAGTACGTC. The encoded protein is CAITVQLADGPQSSYEQYV.

This clonotype has just a few counts. The V and J genes are TRBV2 and TRBJ2-7; 11 nucleotides agree with TRBD2. With 10 bases clipped from V and 4 bases from J, the junction kept 27 bases outside the gene matches. CDR3 length: 20 amino acids. The germline CDR1 and CDR2 sequences are SNHLY and FYNNEI. CDR3 bases: TGTGCCACGCAAGCGGGGGCTCTGACTAGCGGGACTACCGAGATTTACGAGCAGTACTTC. It is translated as CATQAGALTSGTTEIYEQYF.

A few counts support this clonotype. The rearrangement joins TRBV11-1 to TRBJ1-4, with D possibly TRBD1 on 5 matching bases. From germline, CDR1 is SGHAT and CDR2 FQDESV (reference sequence). This CDR3 comprises 12 residues. V dropped 2 bases and J dropped 12 bases, with 10 bases sitting between them. CDR3 region: CASSLPGRELFF. The DNA for the CDR3 is TGTGCCAGCAGCTTACCAGGGCGGGAACTGTTTTTT.

Worth noting for this clonotype: This sequence may be a read error, since a much larger clone differs from it by one base. The chain uses TRBV29-1 and TRBJ2-3, with D tentatively TRBD1 (5 bases). The germline V and J ends were trimmed by 3 bases and 0 bases, with 10 bases remaining between them. Germline CDR1 and CDR2: SQVTM and ANQGSEA. The CDR3 length is 14 residues. This chain's CDR3 is CSVESRESTDTQYF. The CDR3 DNA is TGCAGCGTTGAGAGCAGGGAAAGCACAGATACGCAGTATTTT.

Comments on this clonotype: One end of the junction fails to match germline, which may point to a read error. This sequence joins TRBV24-1 and TRBJ2-2; TRBD2 aligns across 7 bases. CDR1 is KGHDR, CDR2 SFDVKD, per germline. The length of the CDR3 is 12 residues. DNA for the CDR3: TGTGCCACCAGTCTCGACGGCGGGGGGCTGTTTTTT. Protein: CATSLDGGGLFF.